This passage covers 11 T cell receptor beta chains from one sample sequenced in a study of cytomegalovirus exposure and HLA in healthy donors. PCR primers comprised 60 Vbeta and 13 Jbeta primers. Some clones are missing from TCRdb's copy, which holds only in-frame ones; the method was immunoSEQ multiplex PCR. The table includes some 130,000 clones, approximately 80% detected once. What was sequenced was PBMCs. All receptors come from a male donor in good health and CMV-seropositive.

For this clone: Germline is not matched at one junction end, which may reflect a read error. The chain combines TRBV7-9 with TRBJ2-7, with 8 bases that match TRBD1. The CDR3 has 12 amino acids. Germline V gene lookup returns CDR1 SEHNR and CDR2 FQNEAQ (reference sequence). In nucleotides, the CDR3 is TGTTCCAGCAGCTCGGACAGGGACGAGCAGTACTTC. This sequence encodes CSSSSDRDEQYF.

This clone was detected only a few times. The rearrangement links TRBV4-1 to TRBJ2-5, with 10 bases matching TRBD2. Gene TRBJ2-7 matches the end of the DNA better, so the J call may be wrong. From germline, CDR1 is MGHRA and CDR2 YSYEKL. The CDR3 has 15 amino acids. Here the CDR3 reads CASSQVSGGAYEQYF. Written as DNA, the CDR3 is TGCGCCAGCAGCCAAGTGAGCGGGGGGGCCTACGAGCAGTACTTC.

The chain combines TRBV2 with TRBJ2-7; 15 bases align to TRBD2. The CDR3 loop spans 16 amino acids. Looked up from germline, CDR1 is SNHLY and CDR2 is FYNNEI. Trimming at V came to 3 bases and at J to 0 bases, leaving 0 bases not matched to a gene. The CDR3 region has the DNA TGTGCCAGCAGTGAGGGACTAGCGGGGGGCTCCTACGAGCAGTACTTC. Its protein is CASSEGLAGGSYEQYF.

This chain links TRBV19 with TRBJ2-1, with 7 bases that match TRBD1. V was pared by 3 bases and J by 8 bases, with 10 bases of the junction left unmatched. Germline CDR1 and CDR2: LNHDA and SQIVND (reference sequence). The CDR3 extends over 15 amino acids. The CDR3 region is CASSMWTGTGDEQFF. The CDR3 region has the DNA TGTGCCAGTAGTATGTGGACAGGCACTGGGGATGAGCAGTTCTTC.

The sample holds one count of this clone. The chain has TRBV6-1 and TRBJ2-7, with D perhaps TRBD1 (6 bases). This CDR3 is built from 14 residues. Trimming stripped 1 base from V and 1 base from J, with 8 bases between. The germline V gene encodes CDR1 MNHNS and CDR2 SASEGT. DNA of the CDR3: TGTGCCAGCAGTGAAGGGGGGACATCCTACGAGCAGTACTTC. Its protein product is CASSEGGTSYEQYF.

The V gene is TRBV6-5, the J gene TRBJ1-2; tentatively, D is TRBD1 (5 bases). Germline CDR1 and CDR2: MNHEY and SVGAGI. V was clipped by 4 bases and J by 6 bases, with 12 bases between them. This CDR3 contains 13 residues. CDR3 sequence (DNA): TGTGCCAGCAGTTCACGGGGGAGGGATGGCTACACCTTC. It specifies CASSSRGRDGYTF.

The CDR3 is CASSLARVVGGTGELFF. As DNA, the CDR3 is TGTGCCAGCAGCTTAGCACGGGTGGTCGGTGGCACCGGGGAGCTGTTTTTT. V usage is TRBV7-6 and J usage is TRBJ2-2; D is ambiguous. V shed 0 bases and J shed 4 bases, with 15 bases lying between them. This CDR3 region has 17 residues. CDR1 and CDR2 (germline): SGHVS, FNYEAQ.

The chain recombines TRBV2 with TRBJ2-1; TRBD2 agrees at 9 bases. V lost 5 bases to trimming and J lost 1 base; unmatched junction nucleotides: 6. The CDR3 sequence is 16 residues long. Germline V gene sequence: CDR1 SNHLY, CDR2 FYNNEI. CDR3 DNA: TGTGCCAGCAGTACCCTAGCGGGGAGGTCCTACAATGAGCAGTTCTTC. Residues: CASSTLAGRSYNEQFF.

This chain uses TRBV2 with TRBJ1-1; D gene unclear. V lost 4 bases, J lost 4 bases, and 4 bases lay in between. The germline V gene encodes CDR1 SNHLY and CDR2 FYNNEI. The CDR3 loop spans 11 amino acids. The CDR3 nucleotides are TGTGCCAGCAGTGGCAGCACTGAAGCTTTCTTT. It specifies CASSGSTEAFF.

This clone was seen only once. The chain couples TRBV9 to TRBJ2-1, with 15 bases identical to TRBD2. Trimming removed 0 bases from V and 0 bases from J; junction bases left unmatched: 7. This CDR3 comprises 20 residues. Germline assignment: CDR1 SGDLS and CDR2 YYNGEE. Here the CDR3 reads CASSVEGLAGGASSYNEQFF. The CDR3 DNA follows: TGTGCCAGCAGCGTAGAAGGACTAGCGGGGGGGGCGAGCTCCTACAATGAGCAGTTCTTC. The entire variable domain, with the rest obtained from reference TRBV9 and TRBJ2-1, is as follows: DSGVTQTPKHLITATGQRVTLRCSPRSGDLSVYWYQQSLDQGLQFLIQYYNGEERAKGNILERFSAQQFPDLHSELNLSSLELGDSALYFCASSVEGLAGGASSYNEQFFGPGTRLTVL.

This sequence joins TRBV7-2 and TRBJ2-7; D gene unclear. Trimming shortened V by 1 base and J by 2 bases, and 12 bases separated the two germline ends. Germline CDR1 is SGHTA and CDR2 is FQGNSA. This CDR3 comprises 15 residues. Here the CDR3 DNA reads TGTGCCAGCAGCTTAGGGGCAGCCCTTACCTACGAGCAGTACTTC. Translated: CASSLGAALTYEQYF. Based on the CDR3 plus reference TRBV7-2 and TRBJ2-7, the full variable domain is GAGVSQSPSNKVTEKGKDVELRCDPISGHTALYWYRQSLGQGLEFLIYFQGNSAPDKSGLPSDRFSAERTGGSVSTLTIQRTQQEDSAVYLCASSLGAALTYEQYFGPGTRLTVT.